The rows below give T cell receptor beta chains drawn from one sample of a study of cytomegalovirus exposure and HLA in healthy donors. Sequencing was performed with immunoSEQ multiplex PCR; in TCRdb, only in-frame clones are kept and a portion is missing. Among some 76,000 clones listed, roughly 85% were seen once. The sample was PBMCs. These receptors came from a woman aged 25 to 39 in good health and CMV-seronegative. Each CDR3 is given with its conserved first and last residue. Each record gives: D gene, V gene, J gene, clone size, CDR3 DNA, CDR3 protein. The D gene is left open where the match is weak. Rows may omit the clone size; those that give it use once, few, many or a size class.

D gene: TRBD1; V gene: TRBV5-3; J gene: TRBJ1-3; clone size: NA; CDR3 DNA: TGTGCCAGAAGCCCTGGACAGGGGAAAAACACCATATATTTT; CDR3 protein: CARSPGQGKNTIYF
D gene: NA; V gene: TRBV12-2; J gene: TRBJ2-7; clone size: NA; CDR3 DNA: TGTGCAAGTCGCCAATCCGGGACTCCAGACGAGCAGTACTTC; CDR3 protein: CASRQSGTPDEQYF
D gene: TRBD1; V gene: TRBV28; J gene: TRBJ1-2; clone size: NA; CDR3 DNA: TGTGCCAGCAGTTCCGGGACAGCAGAAAACTATGGCTACACCTTC; CDR3 protein: CASSSGTAENYGYTF
D gene: TRBD2; V gene: TRBV4-1; J gene: TRBJ2-5; clone size: NA; CDR3 DNA: TGCGCCAGCAGCGGGAGGGAGGGAGGAGAGACCCAGTACTTC; CDR3 protein: CASSGREGGETQYF
D gene: NA; V gene: TRBV2; J gene: TRBJ2-1; clone size: NA; CDR3 DNA: TGTGCCAGCACCCTGCAAGGACTCAGCTCCTACAATGAGCAGTTCTTC; CDR3 protein: CASTLQGLSSYNEQFF
D gene: TRBD1; V gene: TRBV13; J gene: TRBJ1-2; clone size: NA; CDR3 DNA: TGTGCCAGCAGCTCGAGACAGGGGGAGGGCGGCTACACCTTC; CDR3 protein: CASSSRQGEGGYTF
D gene: NA; V gene: TRBV5-1; J gene: TRBJ2-3; clone size: NA; CDR3 DNA: TGCGCCAGCAGCTTGTTTCTGCGAGCGGCGGCTAGCACAGATACGCAGTATTTT; CDR3 protein: CASSLFLRAAASTDTQYF
D gene: TRBD2; V gene: TRBV4-2; J gene: TRBJ2-7; clone size: NA; CDR3 DNA: TGTGCCAGCAGCCAAGCTGGACTAGCGGGAGTAAATGAGCAGTACTTC; CDR3 protein: CASSQAGLAGVNEQYF
D gene: NA; V gene: TRBV19; J gene: TRBJ2-3; clone size: NA; CDR3 DNA: TGTGCCAGTAGTCCCCGGGAAGATACGCAGTATTTT; CDR3 protein: CASSPREDTQYF
D gene: NA; V gene: TRBV19; J gene: TRBJ2-7; clone size: NA; CDR3 DNA: TGTGCCAGTAGTCAGGGGTTCTACGAGCAGTACTTC; CDR3 protein: CASSQGFYEQYF
D gene: TRBD1; V gene: TRBV5-1; J gene: TRBJ1-1; clone size: few; CDR3 DNA: TGCGCCAGCAGCTGGGACAGCAAAAACACTGAAGCTTTCTTT; CDR3 protein: CASSWDSKNTEAFF
D gene: NA; V gene: TRBV4-2; J gene: TRBJ2-1; clone size: NA; CDR3 DNA: TGTGCCAGCAGCCAAGATCGCGGGCTAGTGGGCAATGAGCAGTTCTTC; CDR3 protein: CASSQDRGLVGNEQFF
D gene: NA; V gene: TRBV27; J gene: TRBJ2-7; clone size: NA; CDR3 DNA: TGTGCCAGCAGGGGTCGACAGGGAGGTGCCGAGCAGTACTTC; CDR3 protein: CASRGRQGGAEQYF
D gene: TRBD1; V gene: TRBV10-3; J gene: TRBJ2-2; clone size: NA; CDR3 DNA: TGTGCCATCAGTGATACGGGACAGGGGGGCTACACCGGGGAGCTGTTTTTT; CDR3 protein: CAISDTGQGGYTGELFF
D gene: TRBD1; V gene: TRBV7-9; J gene: TRBJ1-1; clone size: NA; CDR3 DNA: TGTTCCAGCAGCTTACAGGGGGTGAGGGCTGAAGCTTTCTTT; CDR3 protein: CSSSLQGVRAEAFF
D gene: NA; V gene: TRBV29-1; J gene: TRBJ1-2; clone size: once; CDR3 DNA: TGCAGCGTTGATGAGGGCGGGGGCTATGGCTACACCTTC; CDR3 protein: CSVDEGGGYGYTF
D gene: NA; V gene: TRBV4-1; J gene: TRBJ2-1; clone size: NA; CDR3 DNA: TGCGCCAGCAGCCGCTGGTTTGGGACTCCTCCCACCAATGAGCAGTTCTTC; CDR3 protein: CASSRWFGTPPTNEQFF
D gene: TRBD1; V gene: TRBV25-1; J gene: TRBJ2-3; clone size: NA; CDR3 DNA: TGTGCCAGCAGTACCCGGGACAGGGGCCCAGATACGCAGTATTTT; CDR3 protein: CASSTRDRGPDTQYF
D gene: NA; V gene: TRBV29-1; J gene: TRBJ1-1; clone size: NA; CDR3 DNA: TGCAGCGTTGGGGAGGGGATGAACACTGAAGCTTTCTTT; CDR3 protein: CSVGEGMNTEAFF
D gene: TRBD1; V gene: TRBV6-1; J gene: TRBJ1-5; clone size: few; CDR3 DNA: TGTGCCAGCAGTGCCGAGACAGGGGGCGGTCAGCCCCAGCATTTT; CDR3 protein: CASSAETGGGQPQHF
D gene: TRBD2; V gene: TRBV4-3; J gene: TRBJ2-7; clone size: NA; CDR3 DNA: TGCGCCAGCAGCCAAGGGACTAGCGGGAGGTACGAGCAGTACTTC; CDR3 protein: CASSQGTSGRYEQYF
D gene: NA; V gene: TRBV6-1; J gene: TRBJ2-7; clone size: NA; CDR3 DNA: TGTGCCAGCAGTGAAGTCAGGTCCTACGAGCAGTACTTC; CDR3 protein: CASSEVRSYEQYF
D gene: NA; V gene: TRBV9; J gene: TRBJ2-3; clone size: NA; CDR3 DNA: TGTGCCAGCAGCCCCCCCGGCCTAGCCGGCACAGATACGCAGTATTTT; CDR3 protein: CASSPPGLAGTDTQYF
D gene: TRBD2; V gene: TRBV7-2; J gene: TRBJ2-2; clone size: NA; CDR3 DNA: TGTGCCAGCAGCTTAGGCCTAGCGGCATTCACCGGGGAGCTGTTTTTT; CDR3 protein: CASSLGLAAFTGELFF
D gene: NA; V gene: TRBV2; J gene: TRBJ1-2; clone size: NA; CDR3 DNA: TGTGCCAGCAGCGATCGGGGATTCAAATCCACCTATGGCTACACCTTC; CDR3 protein: CASSDRGFKSTYGYTF
D gene: NA; V gene: TRBV10-2; J gene: TRBJ1-5; clone size: once; CDR3 DNA: TGCGCCAGCGACTTGGCTGGAGACAATCAGCCCCAGCATTTT; CDR3 protein: CASDLAGDNQPQHF
D gene: NA; V gene: TRBV25-1; J gene: TRBJ2-7; clone size: NA; CDR3 DNA: TGTGCCAGCAGTGAGCGGGACTCTCCCAGACGAGAGCAGTACTTC; CDR3 protein: CASSERDSPRREQYF
D gene: NA; V gene: TRBV2; J gene: TRBJ2-7; clone size: NA; CDR3 DNA: TGTGCCAGCAGTGAAGGCCCAGGGCTATACGAGCAGTACTTC; CDR3 protein: CASSEGPGLYEQYF
D gene: TRBD1; V gene: TRBV28; J gene: TRBJ2-1; clone size: once; CDR3 DNA: TGTGCCATCTCAGCCGCCCAGGGGGCCTTCGGGAATGAGCAGTTCTTC; CDR3 protein: CAISAAQGAFGNEQFF
D gene: NA; V gene: TRBV27; J gene: TRBJ1-3; clone size: NA; CDR3 DNA: TGTGCCAGCAGTTCGGGATCCACTCACTCTGGAAACACCATATATTTT; CDR3 protein: CASSSGSTHSGNTIYF
D gene: TRBD2; V gene: TRBV9; J gene: TRBJ2-3; clone size: NA; CDR3 DNA: TGTGCCAGCAGCGTATTCGGGGGAGCGGGAACAGATACGCAGTATTTT; CDR3 protein: CASSVFGGAGTDTQYF
D gene: NA; V gene: TRBV7-2; J gene: TRBJ2-5; clone size: NA; CDR3 DNA: TGTGCCAGCAGCTTTCCCCCAGGGAATCCCCAAGAGACCCAGTACTTC; CDR3 protein: CASSFPPGNPQETQYF
D gene: NA; V gene: TRBV28; J gene: TRBJ1-2; clone size: NA; CDR3 DNA: TGTGCCAGCAGCCCCACTCCAAACTATGGCTACACCTTC; CDR3 protein: CASSPTPNYGYTF
D gene: NA; V gene: TRBV16; J gene: TRBJ2-6; clone size: NA; CDR3 DNA: TGTGCCAGCAGCCGCACGGGGGTTTCTGGGGCCAACGTCCTGACTTTC; CDR3 protein: CASSRTGVSGANVLTF
D gene: NA; V gene: TRBV30; J gene: TRBJ2-7; clone size: few; CDR3 DNA: TGTGCCTGGAGTGTGAGGCACCTCTACGAGCAGTACTTC; CDR3 protein: CAWSVRHLYEQYF
D gene: TRBD1; V gene: TRBV5-4; J gene: TRBJ2-1; clone size: NA; CDR3 DNA: TGTGCCAGCAGCTCTCGACAGGGCTCCTACAATGAGCAGTTCTTC; CDR3 protein: CASSSRQGSYNEQFF
D gene: NA; V gene: TRBV7-2; J gene: TRBJ2-3; clone size: NA; CDR3 DNA: TGTGCCAGCAGCTTAAATAGCGGAGCGGTGAATACGCAGTATTTT; CDR3 protein: CASSLNSGAVNTQYF
D gene: TRBD1; V gene: TRBV2; J gene: TRBJ2-7; clone size: NA; CDR3 DNA: TGTGCCAGCAGGACGGACAGGGGATACGAGCAGTACTTC; CDR3 protein: CASRTDRGYEQYF
D gene: NA; V gene: TRBV30; J gene: TRBJ1-5; clone size: NA; CDR3 DNA: TGTGCCTGGAGATCGAACCCGGGACAGCCCCAGCATTTT; CDR3 protein: CAWRSNPGQPQHF
D gene: NA; V gene: TRBV11-2; J gene: TRBJ1-4; clone size: once; CDR3 DNA: TGTGCCAGCAGCTTAGTCTGGACAGCTAATGAAAAACTGTTTTTT; CDR3 protein: CASSLVWTANEKLFF
D gene: NA; V gene: TRBV19; J gene: TRBJ2-5; clone size: NA; CDR3 DNA: TGTGCCAGTAGTATCTATACGAACTTCCACTTC; CDR3 protein: CASSIYTNFHF
D gene: TRBD1; V gene: TRBV19; J gene: TRBJ2-3; clone size: NA; CDR3 DNA: TGTGCCAGTAGTATTAAGGGGGCGTTTACAGATACGCAGTATTTT; CDR3 protein: CASSIKGAFTDTQYF
D gene: NA; V gene: TRBV6-1; J gene: TRBJ2-3; clone size: few; CDR3 DNA: TGTGCCAGCAGGGGGAGGGGGACAGATACGCAGTATTTT; CDR3 protein: CASRGRGTDTQYF
D gene: TRBD2; V gene: TRBV7-3; J gene: TRBJ2-4; clone size: NA; CDR3 DNA: TGTGCCAGCAGTTCCGGGACTACTGGCATTCAGTACTTC; CDR3 protein: CASSSGTTGIQYF
D gene: TRBD1; V gene: TRBV29-1; J gene: TRBJ1-4; clone size: NA; CDR3 DNA: TGCAGCGTGGGACAGATTAATGAAAAACTGTTTTTT; CDR3 protein: CSVGQINEKLFF
D gene: TRBD1; V gene: TRBV28; J gene: TRBJ1-2; clone size: NA; CDR3 DNA: TGTGCCAGCAGCTTAACAGGGGGCGCTAACTATGGCTACACCTTC; CDR3 protein: CASSLTGGANYGYTF
D gene: NA; V gene: TRBV30; J gene: TRBJ2-5; clone size: NA; CDR3 DNA: TGTGCCTGGAGTCTAGTTAACATGGGGACCCAGTACTTC; CDR3 protein: CAWSLVNMGTQYF
D gene: NA; V gene: TRBV27; J gene: TRBJ2-1; clone size: NA; CDR3 DNA: TGTGCCAGCAGTTTTCAGGCGGGGGCAGGGCGCGGCAATGAGCAGTTCTTC; CDR3 protein: CASSFQAGAGRGNEQFF
D gene: TRBD1; V gene: TRBV7-9; J gene: TRBJ2-7; clone size: few; CDR3 DNA: TGTGCCAGCAGCAACCGGGACAGGGGTTACGAGCAGTACTTC; CDR3 protein: CASSNRDRGYEQYF